The text below deals with one T cell receptor beta chain. Its target is not known. This sample is drawn from a study of PD-L1 blockade in urothelial cancer. Findings and caveats of the study: For durable-benefit patients, tumor-associated blood clones expanded more at 3 weeks.

Each PCR contained spiked-in synthetic TCR analog templates. Sequenced by immunoSEQ multiplex PCR; TCRdb stores in-frame clones only, minus some. The repertoire holds under 40,000 clones, with around 86% as singletons. The specimen was PBMCs, collected around atezolizumab (anti-PD-L1) treatment. The receptor was derived from a man in his forties or fifties with urothelial cancer.

CDR3 sequence (DNA): TGTGCCAGCAGCGGGGTTGGGGGGAGTGTAGGGCGGGAGGGCTACGAGCAGTACTTC. Protein sequence: CASSGVGGSVGREGYEQYF. The chain employs TRBV7-8 and TRBJ2-7; TRBD2 aligns across 9 bases. Germline V lookup: CDR1 SGHVS, CDR2 FQNEAQ. Losses at the gene ends were 5 bases for V and 3 bases for J; bases not matched to a gene: 20. CDR3 length: 19 residues. The full variable domain, its missing parts supplied by reference TRBV7-8 and TRBJ2-7, is GAGVSQSPRYKVAKRGQDVALRCDPISGHVSLFWYQQALGQGPEFLTYFQNEAQLDKSGLPSDRFFAERPEGSVSTLKIQRTQQEDSAVYLCASSGVGGSVGREGYEQYFGPGTRLTVT.